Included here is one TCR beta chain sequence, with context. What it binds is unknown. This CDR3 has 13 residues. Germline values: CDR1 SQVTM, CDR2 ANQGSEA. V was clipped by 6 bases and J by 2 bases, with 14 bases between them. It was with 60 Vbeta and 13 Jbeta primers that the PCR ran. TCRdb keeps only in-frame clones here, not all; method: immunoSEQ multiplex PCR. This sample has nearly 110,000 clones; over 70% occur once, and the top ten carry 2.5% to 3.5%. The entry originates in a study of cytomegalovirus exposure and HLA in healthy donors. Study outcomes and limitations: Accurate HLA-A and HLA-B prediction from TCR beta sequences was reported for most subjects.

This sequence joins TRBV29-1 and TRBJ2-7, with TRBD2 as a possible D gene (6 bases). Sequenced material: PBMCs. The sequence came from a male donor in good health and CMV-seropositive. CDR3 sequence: CSVEGRRPYEQYF. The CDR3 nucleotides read TGCAGCGTGGAGGGACGGAGACCCTACGAGCAGTACTTC.